This T cell receptor (beta chain) was sequenced in a study of blood T cell repertoires in COVID-19 (dated by TCRdb to 2020 to 2022). For the study in its entirety: Samples from collaborators originated in the United States, Italy and Spain and spanned both the acute and convalescent phases of COVID-19. The prospective study material was composed of cDNA or gDNA derived from T cells, B-cell-depleted T cells, or PBMCs. Subjects who had been exposed to COVID-19, were actively infected with it, or had recovered from it provided the deeply sampled blood TCRbeta repertoires that made up the dataset. A freely available public database, intended as a resource for researchers studying the immune response to SARS-CoV-2, is where the repertoires were released. Samples were obtained from the ongoing ImmuneRACE study (first 160 participants) and from about 1,300 subjects provided by 6 global collaborators. A de-identified subject ID, COVID-19 status, age in years and sex were almost always included in the sample metadata. Where available, HLA class I and class II types were obtained from metadata supplied by the sample provider rather than from assay-based typing. The research as a whole found: The amount of clinical and demographic metadata varied by source and participant and was provided uncurated.

Of note for this clone: This clone's antigen is unknown. No base quality values were provided; no much bigger clone lies one nucleotide off.

Each collaborating institution followed its own protocols to collect whole blood in K2EDTA tubes. For TCRbeta analysis, collaborators shipped samples in one of three forms: frozen whole blood, isolated PBMCs, or DNA extracted from either of those sample types. The immunoSEQ Assay, a bias-controlled multiplex PCR, was used to amplify TCRbeta CDR3 regions from genomic DNA. The source study handled its data this way. The number of nucleated cells in each sample was estimated by amplification of reference gene primers within the assay. To quantify the absolute abundance of each unique TCRbeta CDR3 rearrangement, sequence reads were collapsed and filtered. Productive Simpson clonality was computed per sample as the square root of Simpson's diversity index over productive rearrangements. This is the immuneACCESS table as TCRdb keeps it, with only in-frame sequences that have V and J called. A part of the clones is gone; compared with another copy, unresolved V genes explain less than half, and the rest is unexplained. V, J and clone size derive from that table, while D and trimming were established from the DNA sequence. Present in this sample are 61,000 or so clones, about 80% of which were seen just once. The top ten clonotypes cover 3.5% of the sample.

The receptor was derived from a woman of 80 years or more with acute or convalescent COVID-19. Sequenced: peripheral blood.

The CDR3 is CASSTWTGTPAPYEQYF. The DNA is as follows: TGTGCCAGTAGTACCTGGACCGGGACACCGGCCCCATACGAGCAGTACTTC. The chain is encoded by TRBV19 joined to TRBJ2-7; the D gene is perhaps TRBD1, from 6 matching bases. The junction shows trimming of 4 bases on V and 4 bases on J, plus 23 bases between the germline ends. Inclusive of the bounding cysteine and phenylalanine, the CDR3 is 17 residues long. Kept here is only the CDR3 DNA, which spans 51 bases and is read in frame from base 1. Looking up the germline V gene (reference sequence) yields CDR1 LNHDA and CDR2 SQIVND. The CDR3, completed at both ends by the reference TRBV19 and TRBJ2-7 genes, gives the full variable domain DGGITQSPKYLFRKEGQNVTLSCEQNLNHDAMYWYRQDPGQGLRLIYYSQIVNDFQKGDIAEGYSVSREKKESFPLTVTSAQKNPTAFYLCASSTWTGTPAPYEQYFGPGTRLTVT.